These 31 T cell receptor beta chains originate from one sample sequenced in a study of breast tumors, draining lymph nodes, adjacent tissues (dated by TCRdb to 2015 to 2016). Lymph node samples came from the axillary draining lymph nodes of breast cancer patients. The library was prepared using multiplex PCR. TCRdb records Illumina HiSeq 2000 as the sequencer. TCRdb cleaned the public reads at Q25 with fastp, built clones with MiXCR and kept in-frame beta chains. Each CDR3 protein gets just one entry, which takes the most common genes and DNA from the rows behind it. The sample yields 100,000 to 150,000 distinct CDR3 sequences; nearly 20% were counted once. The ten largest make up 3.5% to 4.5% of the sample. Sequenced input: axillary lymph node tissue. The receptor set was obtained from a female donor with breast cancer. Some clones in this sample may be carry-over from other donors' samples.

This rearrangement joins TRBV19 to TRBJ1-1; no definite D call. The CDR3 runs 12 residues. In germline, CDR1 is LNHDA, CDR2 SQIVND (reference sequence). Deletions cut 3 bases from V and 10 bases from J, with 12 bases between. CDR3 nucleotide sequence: TGTGCCAGTAGTATTATTGGGGTGGGAGCTTTCTTT. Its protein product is CASSIIGVGAFF.

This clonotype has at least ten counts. The CDR3 protein is CSVDTAGNTIYF. The DNA of the CDR3 is TGCAGCGTTGATACAGCAGGAAACACCATATATTTT. V gene TRBV29-1 combines with J gene TRBJ1-3, with D uncertain. V was cut by 3 bases and J by 4 bases, with 7 bases left in between. This CDR3 spans 12 amino acids. Looked up from germline, CDR1 is SQVTM and CDR2 is ANQGSEA.

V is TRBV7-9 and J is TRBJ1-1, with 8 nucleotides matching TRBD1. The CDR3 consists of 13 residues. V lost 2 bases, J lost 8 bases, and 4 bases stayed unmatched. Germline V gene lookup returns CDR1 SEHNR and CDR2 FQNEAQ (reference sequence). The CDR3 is CASSLNDRGEAFF. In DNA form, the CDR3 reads TGTGCCAGCAGCTTAAATGACAGGGGAGAAGCTTTCTTT.

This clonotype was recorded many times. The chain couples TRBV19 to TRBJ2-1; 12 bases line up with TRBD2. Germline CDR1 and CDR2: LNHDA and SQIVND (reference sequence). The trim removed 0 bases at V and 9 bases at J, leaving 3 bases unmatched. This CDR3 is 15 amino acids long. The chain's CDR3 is CASSIDRLAGAEQFF. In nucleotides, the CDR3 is TGTGCCAGTAGTATAGATCGACTAGCGGGAGCTGAGCAGTTCTTC.

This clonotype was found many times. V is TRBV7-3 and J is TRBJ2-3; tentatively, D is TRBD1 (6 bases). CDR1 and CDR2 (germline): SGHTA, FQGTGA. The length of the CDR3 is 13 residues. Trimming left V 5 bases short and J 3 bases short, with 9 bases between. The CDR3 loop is CASSKTGTDTQYF. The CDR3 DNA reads TGTGCCAGCAGCAAAACAGGGACAGATACGCAGTATTTT.

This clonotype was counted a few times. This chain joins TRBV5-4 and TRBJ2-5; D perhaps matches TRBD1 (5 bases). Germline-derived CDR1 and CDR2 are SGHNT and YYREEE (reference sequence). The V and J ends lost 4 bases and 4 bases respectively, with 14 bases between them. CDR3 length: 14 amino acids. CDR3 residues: CASSASRVLETQYF. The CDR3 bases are TGTGCCAGCAGCGCCAGCAGGGTGTTAGAGACCCAGTACTTC.

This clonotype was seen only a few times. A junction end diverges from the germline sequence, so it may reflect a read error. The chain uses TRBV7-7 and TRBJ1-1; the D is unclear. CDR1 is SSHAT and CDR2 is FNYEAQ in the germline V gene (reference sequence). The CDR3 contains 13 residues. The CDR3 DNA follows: TGTGCTAGCAGCTTAGCGGCAAACACTGAAGCTTTCTTT. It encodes CASSLAANTEAFF.

The CDR3 sequence: CASSPLGGNTEAFF. CDR3 coding DNA: TGTGCCAGCAGCCCCTTAGGTGGTAACACTGAAGCTTTCTTT. The rearrangement links TRBV14 to TRBJ1-1; D not resolved. V dropped 4 bases and J dropped 2 bases, with 11 bases sitting between them. The CDR3 covers 14 residues. Germline values: CDR1 SGHDN, CDR2 FVKESK.

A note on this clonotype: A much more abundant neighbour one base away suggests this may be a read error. The CDR3 loop is CASSRSGQYSQPQHF. CDR3 DNA: TGTGCCAGCAGCCGATCGGGACAGTACAGTCAGCCCCAGCATTTT. This chain links TRBV7-2 with TRBJ1-5; 7 bases map to TRBD1. Trimming cost V 5 bases and J 6 bases; bases outside gene matches: 10. Germline CDR1 is SGHTA and CDR2 is FQGNSA. The CDR3 spans 15 residues.

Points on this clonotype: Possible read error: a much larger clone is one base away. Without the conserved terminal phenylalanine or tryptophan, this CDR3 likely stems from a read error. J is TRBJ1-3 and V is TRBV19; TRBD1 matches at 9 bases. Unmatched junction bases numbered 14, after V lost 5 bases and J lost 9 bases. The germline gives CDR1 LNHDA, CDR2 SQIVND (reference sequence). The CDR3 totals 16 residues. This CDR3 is CASSRLPGQGVGTIYL. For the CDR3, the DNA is TGTGCCAGTAGTCGTCTCCCGGGACAGGGAGTGGGCACCATATATCTT.

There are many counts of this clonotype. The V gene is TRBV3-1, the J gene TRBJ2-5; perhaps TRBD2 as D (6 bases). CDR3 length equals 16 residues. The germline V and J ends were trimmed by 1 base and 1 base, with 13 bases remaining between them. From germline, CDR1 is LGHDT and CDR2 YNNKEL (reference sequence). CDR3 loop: CASSQGSQGGQETQYF. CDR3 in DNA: TGTGCCAGCAGCCAAGGTAGTCAGGGAGGCCAAGAGACCCAGTACTTC.

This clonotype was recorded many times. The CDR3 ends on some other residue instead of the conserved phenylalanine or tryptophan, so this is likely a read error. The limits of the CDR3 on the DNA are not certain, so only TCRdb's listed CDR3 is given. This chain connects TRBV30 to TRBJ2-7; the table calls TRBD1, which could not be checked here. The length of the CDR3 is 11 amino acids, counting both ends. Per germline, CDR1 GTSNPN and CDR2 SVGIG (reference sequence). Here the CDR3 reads CAWSVTETAGL.

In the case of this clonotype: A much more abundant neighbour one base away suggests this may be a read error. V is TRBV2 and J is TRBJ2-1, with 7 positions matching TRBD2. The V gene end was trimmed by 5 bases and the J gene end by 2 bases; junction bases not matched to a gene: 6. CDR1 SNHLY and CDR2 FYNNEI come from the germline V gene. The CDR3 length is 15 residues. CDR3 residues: CASSKRGVTYNEQFF. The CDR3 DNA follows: TGTGCCAGCAGTAAACGGGGGGTCACCTACAATGAGCAGTTCTTC.

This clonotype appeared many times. CDR3: CASSSLAVYNEQFF. The CDR3 nucleotides are TGTGCCAGCAGCTCCTTAGCGGTTTACAATGAGCAGTTCTTC. The V call is TRBV7-6, the J call TRBJ2-1; D is possibly TRBD2 (6 bases). Germline V gene data show CDR1 as SGHVS and CDR2 as FNYEAQ. The CDR3 totals 14 residues. V dropped 4 bases and J dropped 4 bases, with 11 bases sitting between them.

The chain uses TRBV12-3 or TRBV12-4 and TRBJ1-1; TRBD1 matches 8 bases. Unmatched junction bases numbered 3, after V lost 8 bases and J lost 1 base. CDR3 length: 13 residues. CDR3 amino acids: CASPDRENTEAFF. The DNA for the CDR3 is TGTGCCAGCCCGGACAGGGAGAACACTGAAGCTTTCTTT.

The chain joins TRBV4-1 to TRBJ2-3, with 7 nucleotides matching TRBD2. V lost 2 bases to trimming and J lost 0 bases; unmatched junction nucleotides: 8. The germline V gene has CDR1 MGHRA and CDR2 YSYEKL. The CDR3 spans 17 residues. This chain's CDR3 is CASSQSPAGTSTDTQYF. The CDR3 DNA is TGCGCCAGCAGCCAATCCCCAGCGGGGACCAGCACAGATACGCAGTATTTT.

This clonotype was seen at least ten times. The DNA of the CDR3 is TGTGCCTGGAAAAGGGGTATTGGTGAAAAACTGTTTTTT. Its protein product is CAWKRGIGEKLFF. J is TRBJ1-4 and V is TRBV30, with D possibly matching TRBD1 (5 bases). CDR3 length: 13 residues. Germline V lookup: CDR1 GTSNPN, CDR2 SVGIG (reference sequence). V gave up 4 bases and J gave up 7 bases, with 13 bases separating them.

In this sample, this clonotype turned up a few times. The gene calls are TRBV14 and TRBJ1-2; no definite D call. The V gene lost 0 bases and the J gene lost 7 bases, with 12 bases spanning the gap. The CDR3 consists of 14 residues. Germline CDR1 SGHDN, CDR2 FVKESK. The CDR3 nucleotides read TGTGCCAGCAGCCAAGATCCCTCTTCGGTTGGCTACACCTTC. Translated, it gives CASSQDPSSVGYTF.

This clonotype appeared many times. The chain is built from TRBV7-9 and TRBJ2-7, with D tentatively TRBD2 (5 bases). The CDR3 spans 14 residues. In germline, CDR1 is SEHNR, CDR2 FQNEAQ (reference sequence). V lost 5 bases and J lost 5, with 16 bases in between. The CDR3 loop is CASSPGLESDEQYF. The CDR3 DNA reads TGTGCCAGCAGCCCCGGACTGGAATCTGACGAGCAGTACTTC.

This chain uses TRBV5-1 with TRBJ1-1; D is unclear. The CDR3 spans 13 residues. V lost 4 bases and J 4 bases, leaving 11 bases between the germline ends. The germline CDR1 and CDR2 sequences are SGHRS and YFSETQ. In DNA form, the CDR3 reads TGCGCCAGCAGCCCCCTAGCAAGCACTGAAGCTTTCTTT. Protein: CASSPLASTEAFF. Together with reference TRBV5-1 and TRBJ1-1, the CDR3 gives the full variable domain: KAGVTQTPRYLIKTRGQQVTLSCSPISGHRSVSWYQQTPGQGLQFLFEYFSETQRNKGNFPGRFSGRQFSNSRSEMNVSTLELGDSALYLCASSPLASTEAFFGQGTRLTVV.

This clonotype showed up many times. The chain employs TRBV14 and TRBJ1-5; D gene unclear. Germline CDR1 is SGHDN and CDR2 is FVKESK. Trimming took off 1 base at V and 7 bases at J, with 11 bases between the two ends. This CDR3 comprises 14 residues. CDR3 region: CASSQGSSGQPQHF. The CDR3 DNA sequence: TGTGCCAGCAGCCAAGGGTCGTCCGGCCAGCCCCAGCATTTT.

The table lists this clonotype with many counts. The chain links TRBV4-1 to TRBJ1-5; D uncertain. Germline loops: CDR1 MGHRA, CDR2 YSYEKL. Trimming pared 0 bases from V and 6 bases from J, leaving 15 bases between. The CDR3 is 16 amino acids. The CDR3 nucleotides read TGCGCCAGCAGCCAAGATCTACGTATCGGCGGTCAGCCCCAGCATTTT. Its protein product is CASSQDLRIGGQPQHF.

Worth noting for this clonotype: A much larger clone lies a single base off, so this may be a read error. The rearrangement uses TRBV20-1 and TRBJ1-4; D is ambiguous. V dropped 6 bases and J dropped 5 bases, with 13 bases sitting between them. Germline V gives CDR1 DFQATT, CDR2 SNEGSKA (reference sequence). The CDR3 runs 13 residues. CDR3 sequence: CSATLVVNEKLFF. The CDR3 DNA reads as TGCAGTGCCACACTTGTAGTAAATGAAAAACTGTTTTTT.

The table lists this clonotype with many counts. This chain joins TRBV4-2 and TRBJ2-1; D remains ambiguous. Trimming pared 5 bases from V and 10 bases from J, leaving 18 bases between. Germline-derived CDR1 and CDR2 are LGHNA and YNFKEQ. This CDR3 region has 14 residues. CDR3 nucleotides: TGTGCCAGCAGCTCAAGGACGGTTAATTCAGAGCAGTTCTTC. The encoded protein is CASSSRTVNSEQFF.

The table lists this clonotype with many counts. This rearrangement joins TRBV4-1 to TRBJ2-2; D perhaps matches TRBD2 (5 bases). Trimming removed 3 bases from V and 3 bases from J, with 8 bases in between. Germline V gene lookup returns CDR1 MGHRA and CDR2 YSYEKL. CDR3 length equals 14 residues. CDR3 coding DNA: TGCGCCAGCAGCCAGATAGCGCACACCGGGGAGCTGTTTTTT. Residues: CASSQIAHTGELFF.

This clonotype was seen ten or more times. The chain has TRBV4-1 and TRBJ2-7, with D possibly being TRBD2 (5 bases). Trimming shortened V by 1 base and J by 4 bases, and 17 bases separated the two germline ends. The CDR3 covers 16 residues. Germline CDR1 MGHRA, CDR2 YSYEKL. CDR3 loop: CASSQASHLALYEQYF. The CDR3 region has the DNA TGCGCCAGCAGCCAAGCGAGCCATCTAGCCCTTTACGAGCAGTACTTC.

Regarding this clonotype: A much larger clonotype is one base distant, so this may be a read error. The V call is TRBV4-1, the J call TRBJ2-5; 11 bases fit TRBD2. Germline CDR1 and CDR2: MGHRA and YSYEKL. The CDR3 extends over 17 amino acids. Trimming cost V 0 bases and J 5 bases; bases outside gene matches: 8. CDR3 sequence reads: CASSQELAGARWETQYF. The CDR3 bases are TGCGCCAGCAGCCAAGAACTAGCGGGGGCCCGTTGGGAGACCCAGTACTTC.

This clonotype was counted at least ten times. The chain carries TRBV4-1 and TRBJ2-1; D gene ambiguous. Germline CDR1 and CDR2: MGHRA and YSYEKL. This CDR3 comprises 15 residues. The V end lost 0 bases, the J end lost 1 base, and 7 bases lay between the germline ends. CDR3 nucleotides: TGCGCCAGCAGCCAAGATTGGTTGTCCTACAATGAGCAGTTCTTC. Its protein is CASSQDWLSYNEQFF.

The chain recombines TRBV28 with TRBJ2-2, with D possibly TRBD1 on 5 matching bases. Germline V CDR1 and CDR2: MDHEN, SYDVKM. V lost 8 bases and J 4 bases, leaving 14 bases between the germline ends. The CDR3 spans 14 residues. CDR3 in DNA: TGTGCCAGCCTAAGACCAGGGCCCACCGGGGAGCTGTTTTTT. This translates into CASLRPGPTGELFF.

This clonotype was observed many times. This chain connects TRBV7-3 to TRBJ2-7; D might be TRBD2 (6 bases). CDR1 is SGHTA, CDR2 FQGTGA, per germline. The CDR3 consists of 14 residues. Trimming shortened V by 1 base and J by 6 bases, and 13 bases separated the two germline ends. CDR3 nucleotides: TGTGCCAGCAGCTTAATGGTGGGAGGCGGCGAGCAGTACTTC. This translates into CASSLMVGGGEQYF. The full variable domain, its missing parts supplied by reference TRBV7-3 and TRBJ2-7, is GAGVSQTPSNKVTEKGKYVELRCDPISGHTALYWYRQSLGQGPEFLIYFQGTGAADDSGLPNDRFFAVRPEGSVSTLKIQRTERGDSAVYLCASSLMVGGGEQYFGPGTRLTVT.

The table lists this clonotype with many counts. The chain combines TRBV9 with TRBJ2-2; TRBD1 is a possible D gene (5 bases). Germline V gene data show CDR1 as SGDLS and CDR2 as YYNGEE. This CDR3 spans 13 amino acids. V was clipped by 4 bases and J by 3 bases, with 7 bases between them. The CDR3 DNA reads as TGTGCCAGCAGCACCAGGGACACCGGGGAGCTGTTTTTT. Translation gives CASSTRDTGELFF.